This T cell receptor (beta chain) stems from a study of T-cell memory formation after mild COVID-19. The CDR3 spans 16 residues. Looked up from germline, CDR1 is KGHDR and CDR2 is SFDVKD. V shed 0 bases and J 6 bases; nucleotides not matched to a gene: 6. Each CDR3 protein is one row after TCRdb ran MiXCR on the 5' RACE reads. The data contain about 430,000 distinct CDR3 sequences, 20% to 25% of them singletons. This receptor was obtained from an adult woman who had mild COVID-19 (a few samples of this study predate the infection). Cell type and time point are not known. The chain is built from TRBV24-1 and TRBJ2-1; TRBD2 aligns across 8 bases. Sequences were obtained from PBMCs or a T cell subset sorted from them (not recorded which). CDR3 sequence: CATSDLEASGFNEQFF. The CDR3 DNA is TGTGCCACCAGTGATTTGGAGGCTAGCGGGTTCAATGAGCAGTTCTTC.